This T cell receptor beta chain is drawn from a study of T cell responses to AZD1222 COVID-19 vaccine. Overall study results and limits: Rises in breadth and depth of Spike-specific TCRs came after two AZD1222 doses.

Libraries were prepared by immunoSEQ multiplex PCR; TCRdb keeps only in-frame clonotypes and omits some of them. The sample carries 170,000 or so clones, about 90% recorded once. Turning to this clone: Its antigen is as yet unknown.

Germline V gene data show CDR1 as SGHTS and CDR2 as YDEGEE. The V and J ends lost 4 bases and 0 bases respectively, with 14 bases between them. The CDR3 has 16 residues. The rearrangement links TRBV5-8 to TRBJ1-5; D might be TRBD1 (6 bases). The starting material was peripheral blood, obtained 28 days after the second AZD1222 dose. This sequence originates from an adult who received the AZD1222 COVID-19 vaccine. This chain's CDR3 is CASSPGHLDSNQPQHF. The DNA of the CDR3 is TGTGCCAGCAGCCCGGGACATCTGGATAGCAATCAGCCCCAGCATTTT.